This passage covers 30 T cell receptor beta chains from one sample sequenced in a study of blood T cell repertoires in COVID-19. Produced via immunoSEQ multiplex PCR; TCRdb's table is partial and in-frame only. The table lists more than 95,000 clones, 70% to 90% of them singletons, with roughly 7.6% in the top ten. What was sequenced was peripheral blood. These TCRs come from a man aged 50 or older with acute or convalescent COVID-19.

There are a few counts of this clone. This chain uses TRBV6-5 with TRBJ2-7, with unresolved D. V was clipped by 6 bases and J by 1 base, with 10 bases between them. The CDR3 is 13 amino acids. Germline loops: CDR1 MNHEY, CDR2 SVGAGI. CDR3 sequence reads: CASSSQTSYEQYF. DNA for the CDR3: TGTGCCAGCAGCAGCCAGACATCCTACGAGCAGTACTTC.

This chain connects TRBV24-1 to TRBJ2-7; 8 bases fit TRBD1. Germline CDR1 KGHDR, CDR2 SFDVKD. J gave up 3 bases and V 4 bases, and 7 bases lay outside the gene matches. The CDR3 loop spans 15 amino acids. CDR3 in DNA: TGTGCCACCAGTGACTCGACAGGGGCGGACTACGAGCAGTACTTC. This translates into CATSDSTGADYEQYF.

The V gene is TRBV6-2 or TRBV6-3, the J gene TRBJ2-7, with a weak D call TRBD1 (5 bases). Trimming removed 2 bases from V and 0 bases from J, with 29 bases in between. Germline lookup yields CDR1 MNHEY and CDR2 SVGEGT. This CDR3 spans 21 amino acids. CDR3: CASSYQGANHDLIRSSYEQYF. The DNA for the CDR3 is TGTGCCAGCAGTTACCAGGGCGCGAACCACGACCTTATTAGGAGCTCCTACGAGCAGTACTTC.

This chain links TRBV13 with TRBJ2-1; 11 bases are shared with TRBD2. The germline gives CDR1 PRHDT, CDR2 FYEKMQ (reference sequence). The V segment lost 6 bases and the J segment 6 bases; nucleotides outside the gene matches: 4. The CDR3 covers 14 residues. The CDR3 loop reads CASRRLAGSNEQFF. The CDR3 coding sequence is TGTGCCAGCAGACGACTAGCGGGAAGCAATGAGCAGTTCTTC.

The chain employs TRBV19 and TRBJ1-5, with a weak D call TRBD1 (5 bases). Trimming took 5 bases from V and 0 from J, leaving 11 bases between them. The germline CDR1 and CDR2 sequences are LNHDA and SQIVND (reference sequence). The CDR3 spans 15 residues. The CDR3 here is CASSVTGDSNQPQHF. The CDR3 nucleotides read TGTGCCAGTAGTGTTACAGGAGATAGCAATCAGCCCCAGCATTTT.

This chain uses TRBV15 with TRBJ1-6, with 7 nucleotides matching TRBD1. CDR3 length: 16 residues. Looked up from germline, CDR1 is LNHNV and CDR2 is YYDKDF (reference sequence). V was clipped by 2 bases and J by 5 bases; unmatched bases: 6. The CDR3 nucleotides are TGTGCCACCAGCAGACCCGGGACAGTCCATAATTCACCCCTCCACTTT. It encodes CATSRPGTVHNSPLHF.

CDR3 loop: CASSRFSDRTQETQYF. CDR3 coding DNA: TGCGCCAGCAGCCGCTTCTCAGACAGGACACAAGAGACCCAGTACTTC. The chain uses TRBV5-1 and TRBJ2-5; possibly TRBD1 for D (6 bases). Trimming left V 4 bases short and J 2 bases short, with 18 bases between. Germline V gives CDR1 SGHRS, CDR2 YFSETQ. CDR3 length: 16 amino acids. Together with reference TRBV5-1 and TRBJ2-5, the CDR3 gives the full variable domain: KAGVTQTPRYLIKTRGQQVTLSCSPISGHRSVSWYQQTPGQGLQFLFEYFSETQRNKGNFPGRFSGRQFSNSRSEMNVSTLELGDSALYLCASSRFSDRTQETQYFGPGTRLLVL.

This sequence joins TRBV15 and TRBJ1-2; D is possibly TRBD1 (6 bases). Trimming removed 0 bases at V and 6 bases at J, with 23 bases between. The CDR3 is made up of 18 amino acids. In germline, CDR1 is LNHNV, CDR2 YYDKDF (reference sequence). The CDR3 nucleotides are TGTGCCACCAGCAGAGACATTAGCGACAGGCGGCAATCTGATGGCTACACCTTC. Protein product: CATSRDISDRRQSDGYTF. The whole variable domain, remainder taken from reference TRBV15 and TRBJ1-2, is DAMVIQNPRYQVTQFGKPVTLSCSQTLNHNVMYWYQQKSSQAPKLLFHYYDKDFNNEADTPDNFQSRRPNTSFCFLDIRSPGLGDTAMYLCATSRDISDRRQSDGYTFGSGTRLTVV.

The chain links TRBV6-5 to TRBJ1-2; tentative D call: TRBD1 (5 bases). Deletions cut 7 bases from V and 8 bases from J, with 14 bases between. Germline V lookup: CDR1 MNHEY, CDR2 SVGAGI. CDR3 length equals 12 residues. The CDR3 spells CASTTGRAGYTF. CDR3 in DNA: TGTGCCAGCACCACGGGCAGGGCGGGCTACACCTTC.

This chain connects TRBV11-3 to TRBJ2-3; D is unclear. The CDR3 runs 16 residues. Trimming left V 4 bases short and J 0 bases short, with 14 bases between. CDR1 is SGHNT and CDR2 is YENEEA in the germline V gene. CDR3 region: CASSSGSQRSTDTQYF. The DNA for the CDR3 is TGTGCCAGCAGCTCTGGCTCCCAGAGGAGCACAGATACGCAGTATTTT.

The chain is built from TRBV19 and TRBJ2-7; 7 bases line up with TRBD1. After removal of 6 bases from V and 0 bases from J, the junction contained 8 bases not matched to a gene. CDR3 length: 15 residues. Germline V gene data show CDR1 as LNHDA and CDR2 as SQIVND (reference sequence). The chain's CDR3 is CASSQGGSLSYEQYF. CDR3 nucleotide sequence: TGTGCCAGTAGCCAAGGGGGCAGCCTCTCCTACGAGCAGTACTTC.

V is TRBV7-6 and J is TRBJ2-2, with TRBD1 as a possible D gene (5 bases). CDR1 and CDR2 (germline): SGHVS, FNYEAQ. V shed 2 bases and J shed 8 bases, with 9 bases lying between them. The CDR3 is 13 residues long. CDR3 amino acids: CASSLSQGGELFF. In DNA, the CDR3 is TGTGCCAGCAGCTTATCCCAGGGTGGGGAGCTGTTTTTT.

The genes are TRBV9 and TRBJ2-3, with a tentative D call TRBD2 (5 bases). CDR3 length: 12 residues. V lost 4 bases and J lost 5, with 8 bases in between. Germline V gene data show CDR1 as SGDLS and CDR2 as YYNGEE. The DNA of the CDR3 is TGTGCCAGCAGCACAAGCGGAGATACGCAGTATTTT. This codes for CASSTSGDTQYF.

The genes are TRBV5-1 and TRBJ2-1, with D maybe TRBD2 (6 bases). The CDR3 is 15 residues long. Looked up from germline, CDR1 is SGHRS and CDR2 is YFSETQ. The V and J ends lost 2 bases and 4 bases respectively, with 13 bases between them. CDR3 region: CASSFRGTGYNEQFF. The CDR3 coding sequence is TGCGCCAGCAGCTTTCGGGGGACGGGTTACAATGAGCAGTTCTTC.

The chain couples TRBV19 to TRBJ1-5; 8 nucleotides match TRBD1. The length of the CDR3 is 15 residues. V lost 1 base and J lost 6; bases outside the gene matches: 5. Germline values: CDR1 LNHDA, CDR2 SQIVND (reference sequence). CDR3 in DNA: TGTGCCAGTAGTATAGTACAGGGGGTGGGTCAGCCCCAGCATTTT. Translating it yields CASSIVQGVGQPQHF.

A single count supports this clone. The J gene is TRBJ2-3, the V gene TRBV15; weak D call: TRBD1 (5 bases). This CDR3 is built from 14 residues. Trimming took 3 bases from V and 0 from J, leaving 7 bases between them. Germline V gene data show CDR1 as LNHNV and CDR2 as YYDKDF (reference sequence). CDR3 residues: CATSRTASTDTQYF. The DNA of the CDR3 is TGTGCCACCAGCAGGACAGCTAGCACAGATACGCAGTATTTT.

The V and J genes are TRBV4-3 and TRBJ2-3; 7 bases align to TRBD2. Unmatched junction bases numbered 15, after V lost 2 bases and J lost 4 bases. The CDR3 covers 18 residues. In germline, CDR1 is LGHNA, CDR2 YSLEER. CDR3 bases: TGCGCCAGCAGCCAATATCTTCCCGCGGCGGGAGAGGCAGATACGCAGTATTTT. Residues: CASSQYLPAAGEADTQYF.

V gene TRBV10-3 combines with J gene TRBJ2-1; TRBD1 matches at 9 bases. The CDR3 contains 14 residues. Losses at the gene ends were 1 base for V and 10 bases for J; bases not matched to a gene: 5. CDR1 is ENHRY, CDR2 SYGVKD, per germline. CDR3 nucleotides: TGTGCCATCAGTGAGTGGACAGGGGTAAACGAGCAGTTCTTC. Translating gives CAISEWTGVNEQFF.

This clone was counted once. This chain uses TRBV7-9 with TRBJ2-3; 8 bases are shared with TRBD2. Germline CDR1 SEHNR, CDR2 FQNEAQ (reference sequence). The CDR3 runs to 16 residues. Trimming took 3 bases from V and 11 from J; bases not matched to a gene: 16. The CDR3 sequence: CASSLAATGVGRGQYF. The CDR3 DNA reads as TGTGCCAGCAGCTTGGCAGCCACCGGGGTCGGGAGGGGGCAGTATTTT.

This chain uses TRBV18 with TRBJ1-2; TRBD1 agrees at 10 bases. Looked up from germline, CDR1 is KGHSH and CDR2 is LQKENI. The CDR3 is 15 amino acids. V lost 4 bases, J lost 4 bases, and 6 bases stayed unmatched. CDR3 amino acids: CASSQQGQGTYGYTF. The CDR3 nucleotides read TGTGCCAGCTCACAACAGGGACAGGGGACCTATGGCTACACCTTC.

The CDR3 bases are TGTGCCAGCAGTGAAAGTCAGGGGCGAGGGTTTGAACAAGAGACCCAGTACTTC. It translates to CASSESQGRGFEQETQYF. This sequence joins TRBV25-1 and TRBJ2-5; possible D gene TRBD1, 6 bases. This CDR3 has 18 residues. Trimming left V 2 bases short and J 2 bases short, with 21 bases between. Germline V gives CDR1 MGHDK, CDR2 SYGVNS. Full variable domain (outside the CDR3, taken from reference TRBV25-1 and TRBJ2-5): EADIYQTPRYLVIGTGKKITLECSQTMGHDKMYWYQQDPGMELHLIHYSYGVNSTEKGDLSSESTVSRIRTEHFPLTLESARPSHTSQYLCASSESQGRGFEQETQYFGPGTRLLVL.

V usage is TRBV24-1 and J usage is TRBJ2-3, with D perhaps TRBD2 (6 bases). CDR1 KGHDR and CDR2 SFDVKD come from the germline V gene. This CDR3 region has 15 residues. Deletions cut 0 bases from V and 6 bases from J, with 12 bases between. The CDR3 reads CATSDLTGGKDTQYF. The CDR3, as DNA: TGTGCCACCAGTGATTTGACGGGCGGGAAGGATACGCAGTATTTT.

This chain joins TRBV5-4 and TRBJ2-5, with 10 bases fitting TRBD2. V shed 0 bases and J 3 bases; nucleotides not matched to a gene: 11. The CDR3 is 18 amino acids. Germline V lookup: CDR1 SGHNT, CDR2 YYREEE (reference sequence). The CDR3 nucleotides read TGTGCCAGCAGCTTGGAACTAGCGGGACCGATTGTTGAAGAGACCCAGTACTTC. This encodes CASSLELAGPIVEETQYF.

This chain uses TRBV6-5 with TRBJ1-6; 7 bases are shared with TRBD1. This CDR3 contains 14 residues. The junction had 15 bases not matched to a gene; V was cut back by 6 bases and J by 16 bases. Germline lookup yields CDR1 MNHEY and CDR2 SVGAGI. In DNA form, the CDR3 reads TGTGCCAGCAGATTAGGACAGGACATCCGTAAACTCCACTTT. As protein: CASRLGQDIRKLHF.

The chain joins TRBV29-1 to TRBJ2-5; 7 bases align to TRBD2. This CDR3 region has 14 residues. Unmatched junction bases numbered 12, after V lost 6 bases and J lost 5 bases. Germline loops: CDR1 SQVTM, CDR2 ANQGSEA. CDR3 sequence (DNA): TGCAGCGTGGCCCCTCCGGACGGGAGGGAGACCCAGTACTTC. This codes for CSVAPPDGRETQYF.

This clone was seen just once. This chain links TRBV5-5 with TRBJ1-1; TRBD1 matches at 7 bases. Germline assignment: CDR1 SGHKS and CDR2 YYEKEE (reference sequence). V was pared by 3 bases and J by 1 base, with 3 bases of the junction left unmatched. The CDR3 is 14 amino acids. DNA for the CDR3: TGTGCCAGCAGCTCGAGGGACAGGAACACTGAAGCTTTCTTT. Amino acids: CASSSRDRNTEAFF. Variable domain in full (rest from reference TRBV5-5 and TRBJ1-1): DAGVTQSPTHLIKTRGQQVTLRCSPISGHKSVSWYQQVLGQGPQFIFQYYEKEERGRGNFPDRFSARQFPNYSSELNVNALLLGDSALYLCASSSRDRNTEAFFGQGTRLTVV.

This chain links TRBV30 with TRBJ1-5; TRBD1 matches 8 bases. This CDR3 contains 17 residues. Unmatched junction bases numbered 7, after V lost 0 bases and J lost 0 bases. Germline V lookup: CDR1 GTSNPN, CDR2 SVGIG (reference sequence). The CDR3 here is CAWSVHRTGYSNQPQHF. The CDR3 DNA follows: TGTGCCTGGAGTGTACACCGGACAGGGTATAGCAATCAGCCCCAGCATTTT. Looking up the rest from reference TRBV30 and TRBJ1-5 gives the full variable domain: SQTIHQWPATLVQPVGSPLSLECTVEGTSNPNLYWYRQAAGRGLQLLFYSVGIGQISSEVPQNLSASRPQDRQFILSSKKLLLSDSGFYLCAWSVHRTGYSNQPQHFGDGTRLSIL.

J is TRBJ1-5 and V is TRBV4-1, with a weak D call TRBD1 (6 bases). Germline V CDR1 and CDR2: MGHRA, YSYEKL. This CDR3 has 19 residues. Trimming took off 0 bases at V and 0 bases at J, with 18 bases between the two ends. CDR3 residues: CASSQDVSGGVYSNQPQHF. Here the CDR3 DNA reads TGCGCCAGCAGCCAAGATGTTTCGGGGGGCGTATATAGCAATCAGCCCCAGCATTTT.

The J gene is TRBJ1-4, the V gene TRBV18; 11 bases align to TRBD1. Per the germline V gene, CDR1 is KGHSH and CDR2 is LQKENI. Germline trimming cut 4 bases from V and 7 bases from J; bases unmatched to any gene: 5. This CDR3 has 15 residues. In DNA, the CDR3 is TGTGCCAGCTCACTGACCGGACAGGGGGCTGAAAAACTGTTTTTT. This codes for CASSLTGQGAEKLFF.

The rearrangement joins TRBV5-1 to TRBJ1-1; D is uncertain. Germline V gives CDR1 SGHRS, CDR2 YFSETQ. V lost 0 bases, J lost 1 base, and 10 bases lay in between. The CDR3 sequence is 15 residues long. The CDR3 DNA reads as TGCGCCAGCAGCTTGGCCGGAGCTAAGAACACTGAAGCTTTCTTT. As protein: CASSLAGAKNTEAFF.